This T cell receptor (beta chain) was sequenced in a study of blood T cell repertoires in COVID-19. About the research overall: PBMCs, B-cell-depleted T cells, or T cells provided the cDNA or gDNA that made up the material.

This clone was detected only a few times. V lost 5 bases and J lost 7; bases outside the gene matches: 10. CDR1 and CDR2 (germline): SGHVS, FQNEAQ. The CDR3 loop spans 14 amino acids. The protocol was immunoSEQ multiplex PCR, while the TCRdb copy is restricted to in-frame clones and leaves out a portion. This table holds fewer than 200,000 clones, around 80% found once. This receptor was identified in a woman aged 70-85 years who had recovered from COVID-19. The material sequenced was peripheral blood. The chain combines TRBV7-8 with TRBJ1-2; TRBD1 agrees at 7 bases. CDR3 residues: CASSAPGQWGGYTF. The CDR3 DNA sequence: TGTGCCAGCAGCGCGCCGGGACAGTGGGGTGGCTACACCTTC.